Below, 16 T cell receptor beta chains from the same sample are listed, as sequenced in a study of beta chain features in type 1 diabetes. Isolated RNA was reverse transcribed in full, so expressed TCRB transcripts were sequenced. Some clones are missing from TCRdb's copy, which holds only in-frame ones; the method was immunoSEQ multiplex PCR. The sample has roughly 610,000 clones, around 16% seen once. Sequencing was carried out using naive CD4+ T cells from blood. Every receptor here comes from a man younger than 35 in good health.

This rearrangement joins TRBV7-9 to TRBJ2-5, with D unresolved. CDR3 length equals 15 residues. Trimming shortened V by 2 bases and J by 2 bases, and 12 bases separated the two germline ends. Germline V gene sequence: CDR1 SEHNR, CDR2 FQNEAQ (reference sequence). The CDR3 sequence: CASSLNGWSQETQYF. Written as DNA, the CDR3 is TGTGCCAGCAGCTTAAACGGATGGTCTCAAGAGACCCAGTACTTC.

This clone appeared a few times. The chain recombines TRBV5-1 with TRBJ1-1; TRBD1 agrees at 8 bases. The CDR3 spans 13 residues. J lost 1 base, V lost 6 bases, and 2 bases had no gene match. The germline gives CDR1 SGHRS, CDR2 YFSETQ. In nucleotides, the CDR3 is TGCGCCAGCACCGACAGGGGGAACACTGAAGCTTTCTTT. Encoded protein: CASTDRGNTEAFF.

V gene TRBV7-9 combines with J gene TRBJ2-1, with 7 positions matching TRBD1. J gave up 6 bases and V 1 base, and 6 bases lay outside the gene matches. Germline CDR1 and CDR2: SEHNR and FQNEAQ (reference sequence). This CDR3 spans 15 amino acids. The CDR3 bases are TGTGCCAGCAGCTTAGGACAGGGCAACTTCAATGAGCAGTTCTTC. This translates into CASSLGQGNFNEQFF.

This sequence joins TRBV28 and TRBJ1-1; no clear D gene. There are 10 residues in the CDR3. The V gene's germline CDR1 is MDHEN and CDR2 SYDVKM. Trimming stripped 6 bases from V and 11 bases from J, with 10 bases between. The CDR3 DNA reads as TGTGCCAGCAGCTCCATTCGGGCTTTCTTT. This codes for CASSSIRAFF.

This chain connects TRBV2 to TRBJ2-2, with 11 bases matching TRBD2. The CDR3 is 16 amino acids. After removal of 7 bases from V and 3 bases from J, the junction contained 7 bases not matched to a gene. Germline CDR1 and CDR2: SNHLY and FYNNEI. This CDR3 is CASKEGTSGYTGELFF. The CDR3 DNA follows: TGTGCCAGCAAAGAAGGGACTAGCGGATACACCGGGGAGCTGTTTTTT.

This clone was seen a handful of times. This chain uses TRBV12-5 with TRBJ1-5, with D possibly matching TRBD1 (5 bases). CDR1 and CDR2 (germline): LGHNT, FRNRAP. The CDR3 length is 12 residues. V gave up 7 bases and J gave up 10 bases, with 14 bases separating them. CDR3: CASALAGGPQHF. The CDR3 region has the DNA TGTGCTAGTGCCCTCGCTGGGGGACCCCAGCATTTT.

This clone has just a few counts. V gene TRBV10-3 combines with J gene TRBJ1-3; the match to TRBD1 covers 10 bases. Germline CDR1 is ENHRY and CDR2 is SYGVKD. This CDR3 is 15 amino acids long. V was clipped by 6 bases and J by 0 bases; unmatched bases: 2. As DNA, the CDR3 is TGTGCCATCAGGGGACAGGGGAGCTCTGGAAACACCATATATTTT. Its protein is CAIRGQGSSGNTIYF.

About this clone itself: The same CDR3 can be traced to other DNA sequences in this sample. The V gene is TRBV9, the J gene TRBJ2-1; 10 bases line up with TRBD2. J gave up 0 bases and V 3 bases, and 3 bases lay outside the gene matches. The CDR3 is made up of 16 amino acids. Per the germline V gene, CDR1 is SGDLS and CDR2 is YYNGEE. Here the CDR3 reads CASSALAGGSYNEQFF. The DNA for the CDR3 is TGTGCCAGCAGCGCCTTAGCGGGAGGCTCCTACAATGAGCAGTTCTTC. Full variable domain (rest looked up from reference TRBV9 and TRBJ2-1): DSGVTQTPKHLITATGQRVTLRCSPRSGDLSVYWYQQSLDQGLQFLIQYYNGEERAKGNILERFSAQQFPDLHSELNLSSLELGDSALYFCASSALAGGSYNEQFFGPGTRLTVL.

In regard to this clone: In the same sample, other DNA sequences code for this CDR3. The CDR3 loop is CASSPGTGGTYEQYF. In nucleotides, the CDR3 is TGTGCCAGCTCACCTGGGACAGGGGGAACCTACGAGCAGTACTTC. This chain connects TRBV18 to TRBJ2-7; 11 bases agree with TRBD1. Germline V gene lookup returns CDR1 KGHSH and CDR2 LQKENI. The V and J ends lost 3 bases and 2 bases, in that order; junction bases with no gene match: 3. The CDR3 is 15 amino acids.

The rearrangement uses TRBV19 and TRBJ1-1; no clear D gene. The V gene's germline CDR1 is LNHDA and CDR2 SQIVND (reference sequence). V lost 5 bases, J lost 1 base, and 11 bases lay in between. The CDR3 length is 14 residues. The CDR3 nucleotides are TGTGCCAGTAGTTGGCTCGGGTCGAACACTGAAGCTTTCTTT. Translated: CASSWLGSNTEAFF. The full variable domain, its missing parts supplied by reference TRBV19 and TRBJ1-1, is DGGITQSPKYLFRKEGQNVTLSCEQNLNHDAMYWYRQDPGQGLRLIYYSQIVNDFQKGDIAEGYSVSREKKESFPLTVTSAQKNPTAFYLCASSWLGSNTEAFFGQGTRLTVV.

The table lists this clone with a few counts. The rearrangement links TRBV7-6 to TRBJ1-1; TRBD1 is a possible D gene (6 bases). V lost 2 bases and J 10 bases, leaving 11 bases between the germline ends. CDR3 length equals 12 residues. CDR1 and CDR2 from the germline V gene are SGHVS and FNYEAQ. CDR3 region: CASSLHRARAFF. DNA for the CDR3: TGTGCCAGCAGCTTACACAGGGCTAGAGCTTTCTTT. The full variable domain, with the rest looked up from reference TRBV7-6 and TRBJ1-1, is GAGVSQSPRYKVTKRGQDVALRCDPISGHVSLYWYRQALGQGPEFLTYFNYEAQQDKSGLPNDRFSAERPEGSISTLTIQRTEQRDSAMYRCASSLHRARAFFGQGTRLTVV.

V gene TRBV7-2 combines with J gene TRBJ2-2; D is unclear. Per the germline V gene, CDR1 is SGHTA and CDR2 is FQGNSA. The CDR3 has 16 residues. The germline V and J ends were trimmed by 3 bases and 1 base, with 12 bases remaining between them. The CDR3 DNA follows: TGTGCCAGCAGCTTGCGGCGGCCCGGGAACACCGGGGAGCTGTTTTTT. Translated, it gives CASSLRRPGNTGELFF.

This clone occurred a few times. This chain connects TRBV28 to TRBJ2-7; 8 bases align to TRBD1. The CDR3 loop spans 15 amino acids. J gave up 2 bases and V 8 bases, and 11 bases lay outside the gene matches. Germline V CDR1 and CDR2: MDHEN, SYDVKM. CDR3 in amino acids: CASQRRDRRAYEQYF. The CDR3 nucleotides read TGTGCCAGCCAACGCCGGGACAGGCGAGCCTACGAGCAGTACTTC.

This sequence joins TRBV27 and TRBJ2-7, with D perhaps assigned TRBD1 or TRBD2 (6 bases each). V gave up 2 bases and J gave up 3 bases, with 8 bases separating them. Germline V lookup: CDR1 MNHEY, CDR2 SMNVEV (reference sequence). The CDR3 sequence is 13 residues long. CDR3 DNA: TGTGCCAGCAGTTTACGGGGGCGCTACGAGCAGTACTTC. It yields the protein CASSLRGRYEQYF.

This chain joins TRBV19 and TRBJ1-2; D call uncertain. V was clipped by 2 bases and J by 0 bases, with 7 bases between them. From germline, CDR1 is LNHDA and CDR2 SQIVND (reference sequence). The CDR3 has 14 amino acids. The CDR3: CASSIRASNYGYTF. CDR3 coding DNA: TGTGCCAGTAGTATACGGGCATCTAACTATGGCTACACCTTC.

This chain links TRBV9 with TRBJ2-7; TRBD1 is a possible D gene (5 bases). The germline V gene has CDR1 SGDLS and CDR2 YYNGEE. This CDR3 is built from 18 residues. Trimming pared 0 bases from V and 2 bases from J, leaving 21 bases between. The CDR3 protein is CASSVGAGSSALTYEQYF. Written as DNA, the CDR3 is TGTGCCAGCAGCGTAGGGGCAGGGTCAAGCGCGTTAACCTACGAGCAGTACTTC.